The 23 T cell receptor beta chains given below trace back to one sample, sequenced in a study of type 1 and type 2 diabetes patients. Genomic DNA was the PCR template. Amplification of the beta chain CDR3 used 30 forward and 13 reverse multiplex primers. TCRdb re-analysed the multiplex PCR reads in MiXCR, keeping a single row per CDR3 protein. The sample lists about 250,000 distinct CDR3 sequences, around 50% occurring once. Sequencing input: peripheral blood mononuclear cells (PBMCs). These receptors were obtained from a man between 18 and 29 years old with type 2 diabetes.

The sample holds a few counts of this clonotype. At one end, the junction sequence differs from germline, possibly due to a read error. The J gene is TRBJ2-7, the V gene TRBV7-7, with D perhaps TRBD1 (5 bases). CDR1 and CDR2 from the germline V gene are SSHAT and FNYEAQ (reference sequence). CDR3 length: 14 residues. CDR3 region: CASSLSDTNYEQYF. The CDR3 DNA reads TGTGCTAGCAGCTTATCGGACACGAACTACGAGCAGTACTTC.

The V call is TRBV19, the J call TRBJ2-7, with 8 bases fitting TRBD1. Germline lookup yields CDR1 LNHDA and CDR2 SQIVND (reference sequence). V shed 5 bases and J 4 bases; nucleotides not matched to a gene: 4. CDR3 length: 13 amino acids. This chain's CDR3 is CASSYRQGYEQYF. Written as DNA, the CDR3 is TGTGCCAGTAGTTATAGACAGGGGTACGAGCAGTACTTC.

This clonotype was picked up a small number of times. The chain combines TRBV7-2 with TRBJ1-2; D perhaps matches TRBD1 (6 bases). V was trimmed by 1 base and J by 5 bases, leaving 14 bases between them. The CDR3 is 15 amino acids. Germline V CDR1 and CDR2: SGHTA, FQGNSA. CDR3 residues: CASSLDLGQGYGYTF. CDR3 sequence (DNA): TGTGCCAGCAGCTTAGATCTAGGCCAGGGGTATGGCTACACCTTC. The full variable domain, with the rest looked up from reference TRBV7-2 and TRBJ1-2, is GAGVSQSPSNKVTEKGKDVELRCDPISGHTALYWYRQSLGQGLEFLIYFQGNSAPDKSGLPSDRFSAERTGGSVSTLTIQRTQQEDSAVYLCASSLDLGQGYGYTFGSGTRLTVV.

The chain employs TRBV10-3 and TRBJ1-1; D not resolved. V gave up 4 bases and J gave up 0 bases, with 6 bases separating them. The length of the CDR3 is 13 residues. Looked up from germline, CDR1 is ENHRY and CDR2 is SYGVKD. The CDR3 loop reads CAISVGMNTEAFF. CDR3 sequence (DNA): TGTGCCATCAGTGTGGGGATGAACACTGAAGCTTTCTTT.

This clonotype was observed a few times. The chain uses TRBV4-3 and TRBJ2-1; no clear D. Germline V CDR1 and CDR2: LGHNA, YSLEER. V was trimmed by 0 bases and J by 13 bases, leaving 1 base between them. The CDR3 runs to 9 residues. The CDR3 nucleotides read TGCGCCAGCAGCCAAGATCAGTTCTTC. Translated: CASSQDQFF.

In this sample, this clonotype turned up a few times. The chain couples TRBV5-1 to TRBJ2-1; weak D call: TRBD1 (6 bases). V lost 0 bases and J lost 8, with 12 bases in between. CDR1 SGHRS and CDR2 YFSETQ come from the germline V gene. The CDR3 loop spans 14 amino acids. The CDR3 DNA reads TGCGCCAGCAGCTTGGAGTCAGGGGTACATGAGCAGTTCTTC. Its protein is CASSLESGVHEQFF.

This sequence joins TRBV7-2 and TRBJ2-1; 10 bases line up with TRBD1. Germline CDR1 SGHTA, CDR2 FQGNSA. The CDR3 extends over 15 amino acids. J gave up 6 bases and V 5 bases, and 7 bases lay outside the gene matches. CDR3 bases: TGTGCCAGCAGCCCCCAGGGACAGGGGAGCAATGAGCAGTTCTTC. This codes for CASSPQGQGSNEQFF.

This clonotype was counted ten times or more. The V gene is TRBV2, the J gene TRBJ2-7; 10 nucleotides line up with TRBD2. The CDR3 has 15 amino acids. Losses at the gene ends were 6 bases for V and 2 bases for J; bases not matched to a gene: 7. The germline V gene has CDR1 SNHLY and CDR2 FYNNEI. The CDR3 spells CASRLAGEGTYEQYF. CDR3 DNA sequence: TGTGCCAGCAGGCTAGCGGGAGAAGGGACCTACGAGCAGTACTTC. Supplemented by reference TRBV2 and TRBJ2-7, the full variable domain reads EPEVTQTPSHQVTQMGQEVILRCVPISNHLYFYWYRQILGQKVEFLVSFYNNEISEKSEIFDDQFSVERPDGSNFTLKIRSTKLEDSAMYFCASRLAGEGTYEQYFGPGTRLTVT.

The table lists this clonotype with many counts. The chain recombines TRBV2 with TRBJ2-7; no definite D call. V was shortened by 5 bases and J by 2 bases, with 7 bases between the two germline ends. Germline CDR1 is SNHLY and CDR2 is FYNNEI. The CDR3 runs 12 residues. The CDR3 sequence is CASSRSAYEQYF. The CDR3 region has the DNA TGTGCCAGCAGTCGGTCTGCCTACGAGCAGTACTTC.

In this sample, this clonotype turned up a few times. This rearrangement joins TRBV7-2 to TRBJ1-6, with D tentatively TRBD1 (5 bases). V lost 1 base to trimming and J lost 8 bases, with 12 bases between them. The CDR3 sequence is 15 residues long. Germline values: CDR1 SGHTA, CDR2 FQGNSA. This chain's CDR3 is CASSLVGGIDSPLHF. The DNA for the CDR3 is TGTGCCAGCAGCTTAGTTGGGGGAATTGATTCACCCCTCCACTTT.

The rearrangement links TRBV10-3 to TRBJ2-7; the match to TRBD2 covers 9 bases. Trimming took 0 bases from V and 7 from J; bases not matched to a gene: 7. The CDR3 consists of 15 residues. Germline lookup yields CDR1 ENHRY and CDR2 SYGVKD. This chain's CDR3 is CAISESVAGEIEQYF. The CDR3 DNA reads TGTGCCATCAGTGAGTCGGTAGCGGGGGAAATTGAGCAGTACTTC.

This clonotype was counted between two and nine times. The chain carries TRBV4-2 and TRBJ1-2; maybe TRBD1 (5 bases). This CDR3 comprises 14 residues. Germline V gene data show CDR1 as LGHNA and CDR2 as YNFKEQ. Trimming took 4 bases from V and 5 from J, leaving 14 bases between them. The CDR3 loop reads CASSPPGSGYGYTF. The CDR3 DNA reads TGTGCCAGCAGCCCGCCAGGGTCCGGGTATGGCTACACCTTC.

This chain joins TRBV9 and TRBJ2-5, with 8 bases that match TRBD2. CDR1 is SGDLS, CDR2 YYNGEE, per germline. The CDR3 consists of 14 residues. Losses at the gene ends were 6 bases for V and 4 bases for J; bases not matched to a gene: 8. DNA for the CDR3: TGTGCCAGCAAGCCCGGGACTAGTGGAGAGACCCAGTACTTC. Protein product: CASKPGTSGETQYF.

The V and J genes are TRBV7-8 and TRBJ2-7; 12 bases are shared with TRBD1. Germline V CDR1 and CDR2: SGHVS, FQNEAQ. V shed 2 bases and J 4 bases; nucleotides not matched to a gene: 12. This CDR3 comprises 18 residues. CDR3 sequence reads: CASSLRAGGQGASYEQYF. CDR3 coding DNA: TGTGCCAGCAGCTTAAGAGCTGGGGGACAGGGGGCATCTTACGAGCAGTACTTC.

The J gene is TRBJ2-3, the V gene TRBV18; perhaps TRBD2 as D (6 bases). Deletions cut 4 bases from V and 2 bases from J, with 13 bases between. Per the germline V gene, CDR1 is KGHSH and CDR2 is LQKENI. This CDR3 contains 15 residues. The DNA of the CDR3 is TGTGCCAGCTCACTTCTCGGGGAGGTCACAGATACGCAGTATTTT. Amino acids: CASSLLGEVTDTQYF.

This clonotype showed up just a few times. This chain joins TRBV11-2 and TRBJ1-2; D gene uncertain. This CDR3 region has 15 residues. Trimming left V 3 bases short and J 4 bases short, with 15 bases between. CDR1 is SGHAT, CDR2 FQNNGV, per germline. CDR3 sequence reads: CASSLEQNRPYGYTF. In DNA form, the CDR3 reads TGTGCCAGCAGCTTGGAACAGAACAGACCCTATGGCTACACCTTC.

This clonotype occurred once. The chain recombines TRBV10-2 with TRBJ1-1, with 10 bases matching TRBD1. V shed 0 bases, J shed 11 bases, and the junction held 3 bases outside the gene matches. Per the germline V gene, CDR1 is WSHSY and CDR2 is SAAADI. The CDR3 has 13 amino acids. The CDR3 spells CASSESMGQGAFF. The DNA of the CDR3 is TGCGCCAGCAGTGAGTCCATGGGACAGGGGGCTTTCTTT.

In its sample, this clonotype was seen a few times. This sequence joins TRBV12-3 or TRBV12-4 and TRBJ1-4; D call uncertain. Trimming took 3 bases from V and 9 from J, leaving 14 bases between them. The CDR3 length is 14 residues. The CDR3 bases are TGTGCCAGCAGTTTGACTGGAATCCACCAAAAACTGTTTTTT. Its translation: CASSLTGIHQKLFF.

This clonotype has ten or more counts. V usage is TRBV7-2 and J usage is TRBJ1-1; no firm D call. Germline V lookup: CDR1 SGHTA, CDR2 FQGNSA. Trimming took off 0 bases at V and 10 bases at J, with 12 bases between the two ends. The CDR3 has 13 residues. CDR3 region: CASSLAQDRGAFF. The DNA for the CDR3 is TGTGCCAGCAGCTTAGCGCAGGATCGAGGAGCTTTCTTT.

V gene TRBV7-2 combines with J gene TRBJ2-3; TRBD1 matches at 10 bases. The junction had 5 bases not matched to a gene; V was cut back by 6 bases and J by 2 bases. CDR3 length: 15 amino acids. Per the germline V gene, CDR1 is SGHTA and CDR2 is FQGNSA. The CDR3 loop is CASSRQGAYTDTQYF. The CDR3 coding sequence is TGTGCCAGCAGTCGACAGGGGGCCTACACAGATACGCAGTATTTT.

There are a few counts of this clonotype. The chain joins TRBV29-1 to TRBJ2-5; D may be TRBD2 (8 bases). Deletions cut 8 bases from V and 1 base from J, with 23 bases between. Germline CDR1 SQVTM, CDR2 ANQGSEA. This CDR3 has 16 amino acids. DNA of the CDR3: TGCAGCACACCGGGACAGATCACTAGCGGCCAAGAGACCCAGTACTTC. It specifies CSTPGQITSGQETQYF. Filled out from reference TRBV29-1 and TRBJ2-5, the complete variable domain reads SAVISQKPSRDICQRGTSLTIQCQVDSQVTMMFWYRQQPGQSLTLIATANQGSEATYESGFVIDKFPISRPNLTFSTLTVSNMSPEDSSIYLCSTPGQITSGQETQYFGPGTRLLVL.

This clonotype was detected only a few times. The CDR3 DNA sequence: TGTGCCAGCAAAAACATAGCGGGGTCCTCCTACGAGCAGTACTTC. Amino acid sequence: CASKNIAGSSYEQYF. The J gene is TRBJ2-7, the V gene TRBV2; 8 nucleotides line up with TRBD2. This CDR3 is built from 15 residues. In germline, CDR1 is SNHLY, CDR2 FYNNEI. Losses at the gene ends were 7 bases for V and 0 bases for J; bases not matched to a gene: 8.

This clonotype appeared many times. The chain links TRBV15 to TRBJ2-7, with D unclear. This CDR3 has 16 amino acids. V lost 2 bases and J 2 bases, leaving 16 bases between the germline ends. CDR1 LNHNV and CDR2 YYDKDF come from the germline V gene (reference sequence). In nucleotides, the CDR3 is TGTGCCACCAGCAGATTCATGAACATGGGGACCTACGAGCAGTACTTC. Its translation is CATSRFMNMGTYEQYF. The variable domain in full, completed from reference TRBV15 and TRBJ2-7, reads DAMVIQNPRYQVTQFGKPVTLSCSQTLNHNVMYWYQQKSSQAPKLLFHYYDKDFNNEADTPDNFQSRRPNTSFCFLDIRSPGLGDTAMYLCATSRFMNMGTYEQYFGPGTRLTVT.